A single sample gave rise to the 26 T cell receptor beta chains below, sequenced in a study of cytomegalovirus exposure and HLA in healthy donors (dated by TCRdb to 2017 to 2019). The library was generated by the immunoSEQ multiplex PCR assay. A mixture of 60 forward primers for TCR Vbeta segments and 13 reverse primers for TCR Jbeta segments was used in the multiplex PCR. TCRdb stores this immuneACCESS table with in-frame sequences only. Part of the clones is absent; in the studies checked, under half of the shortfall reflects unresolved V genes, and no reason is known for the rest. The sample has 150,000 to 160,000 clones on record, around 82% of them singletons. The ten largest clones represent 6.5% to 7.5% of the sample. Sequencing was done on a sample of PBMCs. Receptors were obtained from a woman aged 45-65 years in good health and CMV-seropositive.

The rearrangement links TRBV11-2 to TRBJ2-7; D perhaps matches TRBD2 (5 bases). Germline CDR1 and CDR2: SGHAT and FQNNGV. There are 15 residues in the CDR3. V gave up 1 base and J gave up 2 bases, with 12 bases separating them. This chain's CDR3 is CASSLGEEDPYEQYF. CDR3 sequence (DNA): TGTGCCAGCAGCTTAGGAGAGGAGGACCCCTACGAGCAGTACTTC.

The chain has TRBV7-2 and TRBJ1-3; perhaps TRBD1 as D (6 bases). Trimming stripped 5 bases from V and 1 base from J, with 18 bases between. CDR3 length: 17 amino acids. Germline V gives CDR1 SGHTA, CDR2 FQGNSA. CDR3 region: CASSHGQPVGSGNTIYF. The CDR3 coding sequence is TGTGCCAGCAGCCATGGACAGCCAGTGGGTTCTGGAAACACCATATATTTT.

The V and J genes are TRBV28 and TRBJ2-7; D may be TRBD2 (5 bases). The V and J ends lost 5 bases and 6 bases respectively, with 17 bases between them. The germline gives CDR1 MDHEN, CDR2 SYDVKM. The CDR3 has 14 residues. The CDR3 DNA reads as TGTGCCAGCAGTCCCGCAGCGGAGGCTGCCGAGCAGTACTTC. This sequence encodes CASSPAAEAAEQYF.

The chain uses TRBV10-2 and TRBJ1-1, with 7 bases lining up with TRBD1. Germline loops: CDR1 WSHSY, CDR2 SAAADI. The CDR3 loop spans 15 amino acids. The ends lost 8 bases at V and 6 bases at J; junction bases unmatched: 15. The DNA of the CDR3 is TGCGCCAGCCGGGGGGGGAGGGGGCGGAATGCTGAAGCTTTCTTT. This encodes CASRGGRGRNAEAFF.

This clone was seen just once. This chain joins TRBV7-8 and TRBJ1-5; 9 nucleotides agree with TRBD1. The V and J ends lost 5 bases and 5 bases, in that order; junction bases with no gene match: 7. Germline V gene data show CDR1 as SGHVS and CDR2 as FQNEAQ. The CDR3 is 15 amino acids. DNA of the CDR3: TGTGCCAGCAGCCGGGGACAGGGTCGCTATCAGCCCCAGCATTTT. It translates to CASSRGQGRYQPQHF.

The CDR3 region is CASISGGAYNEQFF. The DNA for the CDR3 is TGTGCCAGCATTTCGGGGGGGGCGTACAATGAGCAGTTCTTC. The genes are TRBV7-9 and TRBJ2-1; 8 bases are a match to TRBD2. The CDR3 has 14 amino acids. V trimming: 7 bases; J trimming: 4 bases; junction bases outside the gene matches: 6. From germline, CDR1 is SEHNR and CDR2 FQNEAQ (reference sequence).

The chain links TRBV4-1 to TRBJ2-1; no definite D call. CDR1 is MGHRA and CDR2 is YSYEKL in the germline V gene. Trimming cost V 3 bases and J 4 bases, with 7 bases left between them. CDR3 size: 13 residues. Here the CDR3 DNA reads TGCGCCAGCAGCCAGGCCTTATACAATGAGCAGTTCTTC. Residues: CASSQALYNEQFF.

This sequence joins TRBV7-8 and TRBJ2-1; unclear D gene. The germline V gene has CDR1 SGHVS and CDR2 FQNEAQ. Between the trimmed V and J ends, which lost 5 bases and 8 bases, there was a span of 7 bases. The CDR3 extends over 11 amino acids. CDR3 nucleotides: TGTGCCAGCAGCCCCGGGTATGAGCAGTTCTTC. Translated: CASSPGYEQFF.

This clone has a single count. This chain joins TRBV11-2 and TRBJ2-2; 11 nucleotides align to TRBD2. The junction had 5 bases not matched to a gene; V was cut back by 6 bases and J by 2 bases. This CDR3 spans 16 amino acids. Germline V CDR1 and CDR2: SGHAT, FQNNGV. CDR3 residues: CASRALAGGNTGELFF. DNA for the CDR3: TGTGCCAGCAGGGCTCTAGCGGGGGGCAACACCGGGGAGCTGTTTTTT.

The V call is TRBV2, the J call TRBJ1-3; D possibly corresponds to TRBD1 (6 bases). There are 18 residues in the CDR3. CDR1 is SNHLY and CDR2 is FYNNEI in the germline V gene. V lost 4 bases and J lost 4, with 23 bases in between. CDR3 DNA: TGTGCCAGCAGTGGGGCTCCGGGGGGCCCCAAGGCGGGAAACACCATATATTTT. It yields the protein CASSGAPGGPKAGNTIYF.

The rearrangement links TRBV11-2 to TRBJ1-3; 10 nucleotides line up with TRBD1. Germline V gene data show CDR1 as SGHAT and CDR2 as FQNNGV. With 5 bases clipped from V and 9 bases from J, the junction kept 7 bases outside the gene matches. The length of the CDR3 is 14 residues. In nucleotides, the CDR3 is TGTGCCAGCAGCGCGCCGGGACAGGGGTTCACCATATATTTT. Translated, it gives CASSAPGQGFTIYF. The variable domain in full, completed from reference TRBV11-2 and TRBJ1-3, reads EAGVAQSPRYKIIEKRQSVAFWCNPISGHATLYWYQQILGQGPKLLIQFQNNGVVDDSQLPKDRFSAERLKGVDSTLKIQPAKLEDSAVYLCASSAPGQGFTIYFGEGSWLTVV.

This rearrangement joins TRBV25-1 to TRBJ1-3; 8 bases align to TRBD1. From germline, CDR1 is MGHDK and CDR2 SYGVNS. V trimming: 3 bases; J trimming: 6 bases; junction bases outside the gene matches: 4. CDR3 length: 14 amino acids. The CDR3 DNA sequence: TGTGCCAGCAGTGACGCAGGGGGCGCAAACACCATATATTTT. Its translation is CASSDAGGANTIYF.

This clone has just one count. The chain uses TRBV7-3 and TRBJ2-3; 8 bases are a match to TRBD2. Per the germline V gene, CDR1 is SGHTA and CDR2 is FQGTGA. This CDR3 is built from 15 residues. Germline trimming cut 5 bases from V and 4 bases from J; bases unmatched to any gene: 8. CDR3 sequence: CASSAHSGVPDTQYF. The CDR3 DNA sequence: TGTGCCAGCAGCGCCCATAGCGGGGTCCCAGATACGCAGTATTTT.

Concerning this clone: Since no conserved phenylalanine or tryptophan closes the CDR3, a read error is the likely cause. The rearrangement uses TRBV30 and TRBJ2-4; D remains unclear. Deletions cut 4 bases from V and 1 base from J, with 14 bases between. Germline V gives CDR1 GTSNPN, CDR2 SVGIG (reference sequence). This CDR3 has 15 residues. CDR3 bases: TGTGCCTGGAAACGAGGCGCCGAGGCCAAAAACATTCAGTACTCC. Its translation: CAWKRGAEAKNIQYS.

The rearrangement links TRBV18 to TRBJ2-4; the D gene is possibly TRBD2 (6 bases). The CDR3 is 13 amino acids. V was trimmed by 3 bases and J by 9 bases, leaving 12 bases between them. Germline V gene sequence: CDR1 KGHSH, CDR2 LQKENI. In DNA form, the CDR3 reads TGTGCCAGCTCACCGGAGGGACTCGGCATTCAGTACTTC. As protein: CASSPEGLGIQYF.

Comments on this clone: Other DNA sequences in this sample translate to the same CDR3. The chain is built from TRBV6-1 and TRBJ2-7, with D possibly being TRBD1 (6 bases). Per germline, CDR1 MNHNS and CDR2 SASEGT. The CDR3 loop spans 12 amino acids. Trimming stripped 4 bases from V and 5 bases from J, with 9 bases between. CDR3 sequence: CASSVQGNEQYF. CDR3 DNA: TGTGCCAGCAGTGTCCAGGGGAACGAGCAGTACTTC.

The chain uses TRBV5-1 and TRBJ2-1, with D perhaps TRBD1 (6 bases). CDR1 and CDR2 from the germline V gene are SGHRS and YFSETQ. CDR3 length equals 16 residues. V shed 0 bases and J shed 3 bases, with 13 bases lying between them. The CDR3 sequence: CASSLGPGAVYNEQFF. CDR3 nucleotide sequence: TGCGCCAGCAGCTTGGGGCCAGGGGCCGTCTACAATGAGCAGTTCTTC.

In nucleotides, the CDR3 is TGTGCCAGTGGTTCGGAGGGAAGGAGGGATGAAGCTTTCTTT. Protein product: CASGSEGRRDEAFF. The chain links TRBV11-2 to TRBJ1-1; D unclear. The CDR3 contains 14 residues. V was shortened by 9 bases and J by 7 bases, with 21 bases between the two germline ends. Germline assignment: CDR1 SGHAT and CDR2 FQNNGV. Full variable domain (remainder filled in from reference TRBV11-2 and TRBJ1-1): EAGVAQSPRYKIIEKRQSVAFWCNPISGHATLYWYQQILGQGPKLLIQFQNNGVVDDSQLPKDRFSAERLKGVDSTLKIQPAKLEDSAVYLCASGSEGRRDEAFFGQGTRLTVV.

This clone showed up just once. The chain is built from TRBV6-6 and TRBJ1-2; 8 bases are shared with TRBD1. Per the germline V gene, CDR1 is MNHNY and CDR2 is SVGAGI (reference sequence). The J segment lost 8 bases and the V segment lost 6 bases, leaving 17 bases of the junction unmatched. This CDR3 has 16 amino acids. DNA of the CDR3: TGTGCCAGCAGGGATGGGAGGGCCCAGGGGGCGGAAGGCTACACCTTC. This gives the protein CASRDGRAQGAEGYTF.

The CDR3 protein is CATSRVRGRIDRNTIYF. The CDR3 nucleotides read TGTGCCACCAGCAGAGTGAGAGGGAGAATCGACCGAAACACCATATATTTT. The chain is built from TRBV15 and TRBJ1-3; D uncertain. The V and J ends lost 1 base and 5 bases respectively, with 18 bases between them. Germline V gives CDR1 LNHNV, CDR2 YYDKDF (reference sequence). There are 17 residues in the CDR3.

The chain couples TRBV6-5 to TRBJ2-3; the match to TRBD2 covers 7 bases. Germline V gives CDR1 MNHEY, CDR2 SVGAGI. The CDR3 has 14 amino acids. The ends lost 5 bases at V and 1 base at J; junction bases unmatched: 3. The CDR3 coding sequence is TGTGCCAGCAGTGGTCGGGGGGGCACAGATACGCAGTATTTT. Its translation: CASSGRGGTDTQYF.

The chain combines TRBV7-8 with TRBJ2-7, with 7 bases lining up with TRBD2. V lost 1 base and J lost 4; bases outside the gene matches: 10. Per germline, CDR1 SGHVS and CDR2 FQNEAQ. This CDR3 contains 16 residues. Written as DNA, the CDR3 is TGTGCCAGCAGCTTAGTATGGCGGGGAGGGCCATACGAGCAGTACTTC. Encoded protein: CASSLVWRGGPYEQYF.

The V and J genes are TRBV6-6 and TRBJ2-2; TRBD2 matches at 14 bases. The CDR3 contains 15 residues. Germline CDR1 is MNHNY and CDR2 is SVGAGI (reference sequence). Losses at the gene ends were 5 bases for V and 5 bases for J; bases not matched to a gene: 1. CDR3 amino acids: CASSRTSGGTGELFF. CDR3 DNA sequence: TGTGCCAGCAGTCGGACTAGCGGGGGGACCGGGGAGCTGTTTTTT.

This clone was picked up one time. J is TRBJ1-2 and V is TRBV6-1, with D maybe TRBD1 (6 bases). Germline V lookup: CDR1 MNHNS, CDR2 SASEGT. The CDR3 sequence is 15 residues long. V was trimmed by 4 bases and J by 6 bases, leaving 18 bases between them. DNA of the CDR3: TGTGCCAGCAGTGGCCGTACGGGGGGCGTGGATGGCTACACCTTC. It translates to CASSGRTGGVDGYTF.

The chain couples TRBV7-8 to TRBJ1-5; 8 nucleotides agree with TRBD1. Germline values: CDR1 SGHVS, CDR2 FQNEAQ. This CDR3 spans 17 amino acids. The V and J ends lost 1 base and 3 bases, in that order; junction bases with no gene match: 8. CDR3 coding DNA: TGTGCCAGCAGCTTAGTGGGACAGGTCGGGTCCAATCAGCCCCAGCATTTT. This encodes CASSLVGQVGSNQPQHF.

V and J are TRBV27 and TRBJ2-7; perhaps TRBD1 as D (5 bases). CDR3 length equals 14 residues. Germline V gives CDR1 MNHEY, CDR2 SMNVEV (reference sequence). Trimming shortened V by 2 bases and J by 5 bases, and 13 bases separated the two germline ends. CDR3 residues: CASSLTSGFHEQYF. CDR3 DNA sequence: TGTGCCAGCAGTTTAACCTCAGGGTTCCACGAGCAGTACTTC.